This T cell receptor (beta chain) was captured by sequencing in a study of cytomegalovirus exposure and HLA in healthy donors (dated by TCRdb to 2015 to 2018). For the wider study: According to an earlier analysis of around 600 of the donors, 150 million to 200 million T cells yielded roughly 100 million unique TCR beta sequences and about 280 Gb of sequence data. Roughly 300 gigabases of sequencing data and around 85 million unique TCR sequences made up an early release that covered under 750 HLA-typed donors. The genetic ancestry cluster associated with self-reported Caucasian donors included 70% to 85% of the roughly 410 genotyped donors. The aim of the study was to test whether cataloging public T cell receptors could identify signatures of past pathogen exposure. The T cell repertoires of around 670 subjects were profiled by immunosequencing and related to cytomegalovirus serostatus. In addition to the first cohort of around 670 subjects, a separate validation cohort of 120 different subjects was used. High-throughput TCR immunosequencing, statistical association of individual TCRs with disease status, and machine learning were combined to predict cytomegalovirus infection status. To study patterns of TCR occurrence, a later analysis re-analyzed previously published TCR beta repertoires from 550 to 800 donors and added high-resolution HLA genotyping. Rather than using new phenotypic data, the later analysis identified candidate immune exposures from TCR beta sequences and from how often those sequences occurred across donors. In an earlier analysis of 587 of the donors, high-throughput TCR beta sequencing was used to judge whether each TCR beta V gene segment behaved as functional or pseudogenic. Donor age, sex, ethnicity and CMV serostatus were collected together with the repertoire data. Genome-wide SNP genotypes for about 65% of the roughly 670 donors were used in a later genetic analysis, which treated that subset as a discovery cohort. Every discovery cohort repertoire had been produced on one sequencing platform. Both class I and class II loci were covered by HLA typing, at four-digit resolution. Typing coverage differed by locus: A, B, C, DRB1 and DQB1 were typed in roughly 629-630 donors, DQA1 in about 500, DPA1 in 600 to 610, and DPB1 in around 440. Because of strong linkage in the cohort, roughly five DR-DQ haplotypes were treated as single units for association and clustering. Among around 400 genotyped donors of the cohort, an average of about 240,000 unique TCR beta nucleotide sequences were sequenced per donor, around 20% of them non-productive. On the study overall, not on this receptor specifically: Immune exposure information for the cohort was limited to CMV serostatus. In a later analysis, HLA-associated TCR beta chains showed more clonal expansion and lower generation probabilities than non-associated chains that were equally common. Most TCR sequences were observed very rarely across donors, whereas some public TCRs were present in many individuals. A group of highly shared sequence variants was considered likely to be a technical artifact of the sequencing pipeline. Because the 87-base-pair reads could not distinguish some IMGT-functional V segments, including TRBV6-2 and TRBV6-3, those segments were excluded. HLA typing was unavailable for some donors at each locus, so association tests used only the typed subset. Correlated functional status among segregating V segments might reflect linkage disequilibrium, but an unknown experimental factor could not be ruled out. Assigning TCR associations to individual alleles was difficult when HLA alleles, especially DR and DQ, strongly co-occurred. In a later analysis, several top co-occurrence clusters were reported to appear linked to parvovirus B19, influenza, CMV and Epstein-Barr virus. In the study, some 180 TCR beta chains were listed as associated with cytomegalovirus. Only TCR beta chains were sequenced in this cohort, and the absence of alpha or paired-chain data limited detectable features. A later genetic analysis associated a missense DCLRE1C variant with V-gene and J-gene trimming of TCR beta chains, and an independent cohort replicated the association. Because counts were too low, about 15 rarely observed V segments, including chromosome 9 orphons, were left out of the earlier analysis of 587 of the donors. Cytomegalovirus status was reported to be diagnosed by the classifier with high specificity and sensitivity in both the original and validation cohorts. According to a later analysis, TCR association rates differed among HLA loci, with DRB1 alleles showing the most associated TCRs and HLA-C alleles showing the fewest. In a later genetic analysis, fewer N-insertions in productive TCRs were reported among donors in an Asian-associated ancestry cluster than the approximately 710-donor mean. The presence/absence analyses assumed that sequencing depth was roughly uniform across donors, and that assumption may not be true. A few of the identified cytomegalovirus-associated TCR beta chains were confirmed in vitro to be specific for cytomegalovirus antigens. According to the authors, the approach could potentially be generalized to other disease states and immunological phenotypes. A later analysis associated 15,000 to 20,000 TCR beta sequences with specific HLA alleles at a false discovery rate of 0.05. In an earlier analysis of approximately 590 of the donors, most TCR beta V segments appeared in productive rearrangements about 87% or about 30% of the time, broadly matching IMGT annotations. A further reported finding was that TCR beta sequences accurately predicted the HLA-A and HLA-B alleles for most subjects in the first cohort. A later analysis found that most CMV-associated TCR beta chains appeared HLA-restricted, with HLA associations seemingly driven largely by CMV exposure.

The cohort comprised 670 or so healthy bone marrow donors. Cohort members were all nominally healthy when sampled, although unrecorded immune exposures were likely present. The donor tested CMV seropositive, placing the donor among the 310 or so seropositive members of the cohort. A peripheral blood sample was provided by each donor, and peripheral blood mononuclear cells were used for TCR beta sequencing. Genomic DNA extraction from the blood cell samples was performed with the Qiagen DNeasy Blood Extraction Kit. In the case of this clone: The antigen this receptor binds is unknown. No clone much larger than this one lies a single base away; base qualities are absent. Other DNA sequences of this sample code for an identical CDR3.

The protocol used for the library was the immunoSEQ multiplex PCR assay. A mixture of 60 forward primers for TCR Vbeta segments and 13 reverse primers for TCR Jbeta segments was used in the multiplex PCR. Amplification of the CDR3 region of rearranged TCR beta genes was performed with a multiplex PCR assay on genomic DNA. On the Illumina HiSeq System, the amplified TCR beta libraries were sequenced as 87-base-pair reads. As for the original processing: A later analysis tallied around 87 million unique TCR beta chains across the 640 or so repertoires, and approximately 12 million of those chains were shared by two or more donors. To remove PCR and sequencing errors, raw reads were error-corrected and collapsed into unique sequences using a nearest-neighbor algorithm that merged closely related sequences. V, D and J gene segments were assigned by aligning CDR3 sequences to IMGT reference sequences. For a sequence to be retained, a match of at least six nucleotides to both a V gene segment and a J gene segment was required. A rearrangement counted as productive if the CDR3 had no stop codons and remained in frame with V and J, and every other rearrangement counted as non-productive. Following IMGT convention, CDR3 was defined as the stretch from the second conserved V-encoded cysteine up to the conserved J-encoded phenylalanine. The earlier analysis of about 610 of the donors excluded any sequence lacking an unambiguous match to a single V gene segment. In an earlier analysis of a few hundred of the donors, V segments were called functional above 56.7% productive rearrangements and were called segregating when the between-donor standard deviation exceeded 5%. A statistical classification framework was built for diagnosing cytomegalovirus status from the catalog of TCR beta chain sequences. In a later analysis, TCR nucleotide sequences were compared against IMGT/GENE-DB human TR gene sequences so that V and J genes could be assigned. Using the TCRdist pipeline, a later analysis assigned CDR3 sequences along with most-parsimonious VDJ recombination scenarios. In a later analysis, every TCR beta chain was defined by the combination of its CDR3 amino acid sequence and its V-gene family, and reads without a unique V-gene family were dropped. In a later analysis, some 600 highly shared, low-generation-probability nucleotide sequences were removed to address suspected cross-contamination and a sequencing artifact. A later analysis calculated a clonal expansion index for each public chain from normalized within-repertoire ranks of inferred template counts. A later analysis computed generation probabilities with a VDJ recombination model fitted to out-of-frame rearrangements, and checked the results against IGoR. In a later analysis, TCR-TCR, TCR-HLA and TCR-CMV co-occurrence was scored with hypergeometric tests, and a repertoire-size bias correction was applied to TCR pairs. To estimate false discovery rates, a later analysis permuted the HLA or CMV assignments 20 times. In a later analysis, co-occurring TCRs were grouped using DBSCAN, and TCRdist sequence similarity was added for clustering within HLA-allele-positive subsets. Co-occurrence clustering excluded repertoires with fewer than 30,000 or more than 120,000 public chains, plus five with anomalous nucleotide sharing. The immuneACCESS repertoire file appears here via TCRdb, limited to in-frame rearrangements. These files lack a portion of the clones; in checked studies, under half of the deficit traces to unresolved V genes, and the cause of the others is not known. V and J calls and clone size come straight from that table; D and trimming were deduced from the DNA. The sample table records 65,000 to 90,000 clones; more than 70% of these occur just once. The ten largest clones add up to roughly 12% of the sample.

For this chain, trimming is 1 base at the V end and 4 bases at the J end, and the number of junction bases without a gene match is 0. From the germline V gene (reference sequence), CDR1 is LNHNV and CDR2 is YYDKDF. The CDR3, from cysteine to phenylalanine, totals 13 residues. This entry keeps only the CDR3 DNA: 39 bases, framed from base 1. The rearrangement combines TRBV15 with TRBJ1-2, with 7 bases matching TRBD1. This TCR was sampled from a woman in her thirties or forties in good health and CMV-seropositive. What was sequenced was PBMCs. The DNA is TGTGCCACCAGCAGAGGGACAGGCTATGGCTACACCTTC. The encoded protein is CATSRGTGYGYTF. Where the CDR3 stops, the reference TRBV15 and TRBJ1-2 genes take over; the full variable domain is DAMVIQNPRYQVTQFGKPVTLSCSQTLNHNVMYWYQQKSSQAPKLLFHYYDKDFNNEADTPDNFQSRRPNTSFCFLDIRSPGLGDTAMYLCATSRGTGYGYTFGSGTRLTVV.